This is a list of T cell receptor beta chains from one sample in a study of molecular identifiers for immune sequencing clone quantification. TCRdb passed the PCR reads through MiXCR, listing each CDR3 protein once. The sample shows 490,000 or so distinct CDR3 sequences, about 20% of them seen only once. The sequenced sample was naive CD8+ T cells from blood, with Jurkat cell RNA spiked in. These receptors all stem from a human donor in good health. Some libraries in this study had Jurkat cell RNA spiked in. Each CDR3 is given with its conserved first and last residue. The D gene is left open where the match is weak. Size tells how often a clone was seen (once, few, many) or the class of an expanded clone, and some rows leave it out.

TRBV6-1	TRBD1	TRBJ2-3	few	CASSLGQEYTDTQYF	TGTGCCAGCAGCCTTGGACAGGAATACACAGATACGCAGTATTTT
TRBV24-1	TRBD1	TRBJ2-5	NA	CATSDQKTGTGGRETQYF	TGTGCCACCAGTGATCAAAAGACCGGGACAGGGGGTCGAGAGACCCAGTACTTC
TRBV5-8	NA	TRBJ2-3	many	CASSWGTRASTDTQYF	TGTGCCAGCAGCTGGGGGACAAGAGCGAGCACAGATACGCAGTATTTT
TRBV6-2/TRBV6-3	TRBD1	TRBJ2-5	many	CAIGQGAQSETQYF	TGTGCCATCGGACAGGGGGCCCAGTCCGAGACCCAGTACTTC
TRBV2	NA	TRBJ2-5	NA	CASRGFGGETQYF	TGTGCCAGCAGGGGGTTTGGGGGAGAGACCCAGTACTTC
TRBV11-2	TRBD2	TRBJ2-3	NA	CASSHLAGGTDTQYF	TGTGCCAGCAGTCACCTAGCGGGGGGGACAGATACGCAGTATTTT
TRBV7-9	TRBD1	TRBJ1-4	NA	CASSLSPGQGGNEKLFF	TGTGCCAGCAGCTTATCCCCCGGACAGGGGGGAAATGAAAAACTGTTTTTT
TRBV27	NA	TRBJ1-1	many	CASSPIMGGGMNTEAFF	TGTGCCAGCAGTCCTATAATGGGGGGGGGCATGAACACTGAAGCTTTCTTT
TRBV30	NA	TRBJ2-2	many	CAWSLTDTGELFF	TGTGCCTGGAGTCTAACTGACACCGGGGAGCTGTTTTTT
TRBV9	TRBD2	TRBJ2-3	few	CASSVETSGGYTDTQYF	TGTGCCAGCAGCGTAGAAACTAGCGGGGGTTACACAGATACGCAGTATTTT
TRBV6-2/TRBV6-3	TRBD1	TRBJ1-1	once	CASSYLGTAYTEALF	TGTGCCAGCAGTTACCTTGGGACAGCTTACACTGAAGCTCTCTTT
TRBV7-2	TRBD1	TRBJ2-4	many	CASSLEGRTGKNIQYF	TGTGCCAGCAGCTTAGAAGGACGGACAGGGAAAAACATTCAGTACTTC
TRBV2	NA	TRBJ1-1	NA	CASNNPLTGNTEAFF	TGTGCCAGCAACAACCCTTTGACAGGGAACACTGAAGCTTTCTTT
TRBV9	NA	TRBJ2-3	NA	CASGVGAGVGDTQYF	TGTGCCAGCGGCGTAGGGGCAGGGGTTGGAGATACGCAGTATTTT
TRBV5-6	NA	TRBJ2-1	many	CASAGTPSSYNEQFF	TGTGCCAGCGCCGGGACCCCGAGCTCCTACAATGAGCAGTTCTTC
TRBV7-9	NA	TRBJ2-4	many	CASSSYSRAKNIQYF	TGTGCCAGCAGCTCGTACAGCAGAGCCAAAAACATTCAGTACTTC
TRBV6-1	TRBD2	TRBJ2-7	many	CASSEKVTSFYEQYF	TGTGCCAGCAGTGAAAAAGTGACTAGCTTCTACGAGCAGTACTTC
TRBV12-3/TRBV12-4	NA	TRBJ1-2	NA	CASNGPVDSGYTF	TGTGCCAGCAATGGACCGGTCGATAGTGGCTACACCTTC
TRBV4-3	NA	TRBJ2-7	NA	CASSQDWNKAYEQYF	TGCGCCAGCAGCCAAGATTGGAACAAGGCCTACGAGCAGTACTTC
TRBV5-4	NA	TRBJ1-1	few	CASRSFGGPNTEAFF	TGTGCCAGCAGATCATTCGGGGGCCCAAACACTGAAGCTTTCTTT
TRBV14	NA	TRBJ2-3	many	CASSPGKVDTQYF	TGTGCCAGCAGCCCAGGGAAAGTGGATACGCAGTATTTT
TRBV29-1	NA	TRBJ1-5	many	CSVGSGDNQPQHF	TGCAGCGTTGGATCCGGCGACAATCAGCCCCAGCATTTT
TRBV7-8	NA	TRBJ2-5	NA	CAGSLASGHQETQYF	TGTGCCGGCAGCTTAGCGTCAGGTCACCAAGAGACCCAGTACTTC
TRBV20-1	NA	TRBJ1-1	few	CSAPRLSKNTEAFF	TGCAGTGCTCCACGCTTAAGCAAGAACACTGAAGCTTTCTTT
TRBV10-3	NA	TRBJ2-7	many	CAISDPSPASYEQYF	TGTGCCATCAGTGATCCGAGTCCGGCCTCCTACGAGCAGTACTTC
TRBV20-1	TRBD2	TRBJ2-7	NA	CSARDRTGGPTYEQYF	TGCAGTGCTAGAGATAGGACGGGAGGGCCTACTTACGAGCAGTACTTC
TRBV9	NA	TRBJ2-7	many	CASSPGPASYEQYF	TGTGCCAGCAGCCCAGGCCCTGCCTCCTACGAGCAGTACTTC
TRBV7-8	NA	TRBJ1-3	NA	CASSLRGRGNTIYF	TGTGCCAGCAGCTTACGAGGTCGGGGAAACACCATATATTTT
TRBV12-3/TRBV12-4	TRBD2	TRBJ2-2	few	CASSPSGGDVTGELFF	TGTGCCAGCAGCCCAAGCGGGGGGGACGTCACCGGGGAGCTGTTTTTT
TRBV27	NA	TRBJ2-6	NA	CASSFPGANVLTF	TGTGCCAGCAGTTTCCCTGGGGCCAACGTCCTGACTTTC
TRBV29-1	TRBD1	TRBJ2-7	many	CSVVGTGGYEQYF	TGCAGCGTTGTCGGGACAGGGGGCTACGAGCAGTACTTC
TRBV19	NA	TRBJ2-7	many	CASSAGGAPYEQYF	TGTGCCAGTAGTGCCGGAGGAGCCCCCTACGAGCAGTACTTC
TRBV7-9	NA	TRBJ2-5	once	CASSQTIKGTDSQETQYF	TGTGCCAGCAGCCAGACCATAAAAGGGACGGACTCTCAAGAGACCCAGTACTTC
TRBV6-5	NA	TRBJ1-1	many	CASSLGRGVGTEAFF	TGTGCCAGCAGTCTAGGACGGGGGGTCGGAACTGAAGCTTTCTTT
TRBV29-1	TRBD1	TRBJ1-1	many	CSVETGGEAFF	TGCAGCGTTGAAACAGGGGGTGAAGCTTTCTTT
TRBV7-3	NA	TRBJ2-1	NA	CASSLTLSSYNEQFF	TGTGCCAGCAGCTTAACGCTGAGCTCCTACAATGAGCAGTTCTTC
TRBV28	NA	TRBJ1-5	many	CASSFDQPQHF	TGTGCCAGCAGTTTCGATCAGCCCCAGCATTTT
TRBV7-9	TRBD2	TRBJ2-5	many	CASSSVAGGSETQYF	TGTGCCAGCAGCTCCGTAGCGGGAGGGTCCGAGACCCAGTACTTC
TRBV5-1	TRBD1	TRBJ1-1	many	CASSSLTGATEAFF	TGCGCCAGCAGCTCGTTAACAGGGGCAACTGAAGCTTTCTTT
TRBV27	NA	TRBJ2-7	many	CASSTWTGSGASSYEQYF	TGTGCCAGCAGTACCTGGACGGGCTCGGGGGCTAGCTCCTACGAGCAGTACTTC
TRBV5-6	TRBD2	TRBJ2-5	NA	CASSLDRGGAGETQYF	TGTGCCAGCAGCTTGGATCGGGGGGGCGCAGGAGAGACCCAGTACTTC
TRBV28	TRBD2	TRBJ2-3	many	CASSSSPASGRLTDTQYF	TGTGCCAGCAGTTCCTCACCCGCTAGCGGGAGGCTCACAGATACGCAGTATTTT
TRBV12-3/TRBV12-4	TRBD2	TRBJ2-1	NA	CASSLGGSVFYNEQFF	TGTGCCAGCAGCTTGGGGGGGAGCGTCTTTTACAATGAGCAGTTCTTC
TRBV28	NA	TRBJ1-1	many	CASSLPPPRAVIRTEAFF	TGTGCCAGCAGTTTACCACCCCCAAGGGCGGTGATACGCACTGAAGCTTTCTTT
TRBV28	TRBD2	TRBJ2-7	NA	CASAGTSGAPYEQYF	TGTGCCAGCGCCGGGACTAGCGGAGCCCCCTACGAGCAGTACTTC
TRBV6-5	NA	TRBJ1-5	many	CASSAGGDQPQHF	TGTGCCAGCAGTGCCGGGGGGGATCAGCCCCAGCATTTT
TRBV7-9	TRBD1	TRBJ2-7	many	CASSSGDRVNEQYF	TGTGCCAGCAGCTCAGGCGACAGGGTAAACGAGCAGTACTTC
TRBV19	TRBD2	TRBJ2-1	NA	CASVPTSGGPLTYNEQFF	TGTGCCAGCGTACCGACTAGCGGGGGTCCACTAACCTACAATGAGCAGTTCTTC
TRBV28	TRBD2	TRBJ2-1	few	CASSLSASGSADEQFF	TGTGCCAGCAGTTTATCCGCTAGCGGGAGCGCGGATGAGCAGTTCTTC
TRBV27	NA	TRBJ2-7	few	CASSLIGGQRYEQYF	TGTGCCAGCAGTTTAATTGGGGGACAAAGATACGAGCAGTACTTC
TRBV20-1	NA	TRBJ2-1	NA	CSAKSGYSYNEQFF	TGCAGTGCCAAAAGCGGGTACTCCTACAATGAGCAGTTCTTC
TRBV12-5	NA	TRBJ2-5	NA	CASGGGQRQETQYF	TGTGCTAGTGGGGGGGGACAGAGGCAAGAGACCCAGTACTTC
TRBV10-2	NA	TRBJ1-1	few	CASSDNYGGTEAFF	TGCGCCAGCAGTGATAACTATGGGGGGACTGAAGCTTTCTTT
TRBV7-9	NA	TRBJ1-3	few	CASSLSGVDGNTIYF	TGTGCCAGCAGCCTAAGCGGGGTCGACGGAAACACCATATATTTT
TRBV6-2/TRBV6-3	TRBD2	TRBJ2-7	NA	CASSRVAGGPVYEQYF	TGTGCCAGCAGCCGGGTAGCGGGAGGGCCTGTCTACGAGCAGTACTTC
TRBV27	NA	TRBJ1-6	few	CASSVVNSPLHF	TGTGCCAGCTCCGTTGTAAATTCACCCCTCCACTTT
TRBV6-5	NA	TRBJ2-3	many	CASSYGGDFTDTQYF	TGTGCCAGCAGTTACGGAGGGGACTTCACAGATACGCAGTATTTT